This TCR beta chain stems from a study of vaccination and CD4 T cells after COVID-19. Treatment in this sample: approximately nine-day PBMC culture with coronavirus spike peptide pools or control peptides (ViraFEST assay). Days 3 and 7 were when half the medium was replaced with fresh IL-2 medium. Researchers grew the cells for approximately 9 days and then pulled out CD4+ T cells by negative selection. This clonotype was recorded a few times. What it binds is not known. The CDR3 length is 13 residues. Germline V lookup: CDR1 SQVTM, CDR2 ANQGSEA. V was clipped by 8 bases and J by 1 base, with 11 bases between them. The Oncomine TCR Beta short-read assay sequenced DNA from cultured CD4+ T cells. Cultured CD4+ T cells were the source of extracted genomic DNA. TCRdb reprocessed the PCR reads via MiXCR and lists one record per CDR3 protein. The table lists 15,000 to 20,000 distinct CDR3 sequences, more than 50% of them singletons, with roughly 10% in the top ten.

V gene TRBV29-1 combines with J gene TRBJ2-2; D not certain. This receptor was identified in a human donor who had recovered from COVID-19. Sequencing was performed on CD4+ T cells from blood, cultured in vitro. CDR3: CSISGRNTGELFF. The CDR3 nucleotides are TGCAGCATCAGTGGACGGAACACCGGGGAGCTGTTTTTT.